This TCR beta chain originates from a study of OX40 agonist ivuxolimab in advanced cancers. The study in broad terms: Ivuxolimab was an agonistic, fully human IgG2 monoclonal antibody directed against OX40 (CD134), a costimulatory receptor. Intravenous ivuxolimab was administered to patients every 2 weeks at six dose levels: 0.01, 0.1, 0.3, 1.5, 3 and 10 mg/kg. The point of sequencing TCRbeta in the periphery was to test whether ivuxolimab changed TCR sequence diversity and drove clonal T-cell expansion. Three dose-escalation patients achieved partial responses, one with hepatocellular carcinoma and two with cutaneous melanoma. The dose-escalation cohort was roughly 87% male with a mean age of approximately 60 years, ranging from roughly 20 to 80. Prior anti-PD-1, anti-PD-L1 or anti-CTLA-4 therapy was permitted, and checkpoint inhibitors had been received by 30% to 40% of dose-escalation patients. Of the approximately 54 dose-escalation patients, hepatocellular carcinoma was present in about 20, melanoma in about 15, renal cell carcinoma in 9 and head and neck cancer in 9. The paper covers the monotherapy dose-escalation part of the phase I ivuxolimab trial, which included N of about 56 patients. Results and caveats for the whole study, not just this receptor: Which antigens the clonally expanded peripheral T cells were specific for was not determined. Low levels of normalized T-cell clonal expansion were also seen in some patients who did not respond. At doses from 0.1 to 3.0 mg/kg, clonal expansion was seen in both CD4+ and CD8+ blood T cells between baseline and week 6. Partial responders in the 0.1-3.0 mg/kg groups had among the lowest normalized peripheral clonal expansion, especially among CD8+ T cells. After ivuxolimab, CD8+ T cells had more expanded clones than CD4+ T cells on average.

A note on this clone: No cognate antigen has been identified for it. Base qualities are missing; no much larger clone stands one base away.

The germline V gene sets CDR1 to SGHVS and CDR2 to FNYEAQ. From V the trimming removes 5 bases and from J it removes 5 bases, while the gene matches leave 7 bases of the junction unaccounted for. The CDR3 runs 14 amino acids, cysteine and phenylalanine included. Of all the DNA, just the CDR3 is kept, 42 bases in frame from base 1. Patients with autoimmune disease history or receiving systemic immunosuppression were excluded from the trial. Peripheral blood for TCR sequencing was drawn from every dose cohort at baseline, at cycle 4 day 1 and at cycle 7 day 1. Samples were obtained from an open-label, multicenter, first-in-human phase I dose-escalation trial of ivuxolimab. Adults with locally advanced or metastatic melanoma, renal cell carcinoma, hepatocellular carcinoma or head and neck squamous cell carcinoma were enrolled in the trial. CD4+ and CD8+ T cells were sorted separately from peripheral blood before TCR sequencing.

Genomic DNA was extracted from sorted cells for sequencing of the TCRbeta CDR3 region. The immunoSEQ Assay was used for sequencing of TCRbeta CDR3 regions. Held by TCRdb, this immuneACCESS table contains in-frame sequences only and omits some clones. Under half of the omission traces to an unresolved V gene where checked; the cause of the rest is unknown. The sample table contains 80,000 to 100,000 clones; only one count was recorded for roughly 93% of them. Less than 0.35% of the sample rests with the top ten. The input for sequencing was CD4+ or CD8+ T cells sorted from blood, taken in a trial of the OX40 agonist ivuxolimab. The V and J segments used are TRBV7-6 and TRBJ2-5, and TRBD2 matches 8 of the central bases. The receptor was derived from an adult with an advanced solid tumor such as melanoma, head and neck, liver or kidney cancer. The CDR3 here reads CASSPPGLAETQYF. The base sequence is TGTGCCAGCAGCCCCCCCGGACTAGCTGAGACCCAGTACTTC.